One and the same sample provided the 20 T cell receptor beta chains below, sequenced in a study of control samples from healthy donors and cancer patients. The repertoire was sequenced with immunoSEQ multiplex PCR; TCRdb's copy has only in-frame clones and lacks some. The sample carries around 93,000 clones, over 85% recorded once. The sequenced sample consisted of blood. The receptors originated from a human donor in good health. The donor label of this sample is uncertain.

This chain uses TRBV10-3 with TRBJ1-3, with 7 positions matching TRBD1. The CDR3 has 16 residues. CDR1 ENHRY and CDR2 SYGVKD come from the germline V gene. With 3 bases clipped from V and 4 bases from J, the junction kept 9 bases outside the gene matches. The CDR3 region has the DNA TGTGCCATCAGTGACCGTAACGACAGGGTGGGAAACACCATATATTTT. Translated: CAISDRNDRVGNTIYF.

The chain links TRBV7-6 to TRBJ2-5; 9 bases are shared with TRBD1. J lost 2 bases, V lost 5 bases, and 3 bases had no gene match. In germline, CDR1 is SGHVS, CDR2 FNYEAQ. CDR3 length: 14 residues. Here the CDR3 reads CASSPGTGQETQYF. The CDR3 DNA sequence: TGTGCCAGCAGCCCCGGGACAGGGCAAGAGACCCAGTACTTC.

This chain links TRBV6-2 or TRBV6-3 with TRBJ2-7; D call uncertain. Trimming shortened V by 4 bases and J by 0 bases, and 7 bases separated the two germline ends. The CDR3 is 13 amino acids. Germline V gene lookup returns CDR1 MNHEY and CDR2 SVGEGT. The CDR3 nucleotides read TGTGCCAGCAGTTCGATGAGCTCCTACGAGCAGTACGTC. This gives the protein CASSSMSSYEQYV.

The chain links TRBV13 to TRBJ2-1; D assignment may be TRBD1 or TRBD2 (5 bases each). With 2 bases removed from V and 6 bases from J, the gap between germline ends came to 17 bases. Looked up from germline, CDR1 is PRHDT and CDR2 is FYEKMQ (reference sequence). The CDR3 has 16 residues. CDR3 residues: CASSLSGKGKVNEQFF. The CDR3 DNA sequence: TGTGCCAGCAGCTTATCGGGGAAGGGGAAGGTCAATGAGCAGTTCTTC.

The V and J genes are TRBV15 and TRBJ1-1; tentative D call: TRBD1 (5 bases). Trimming took off 1 base at V and 3 bases at J, with 15 bases between the two ends. The germline V gene encodes CDR1 LNHNV and CDR2 YYDKDF (reference sequence). CDR3 size: 16 residues. The CDR3 DNA reads TGTGCCACCAGCAGAGGGCCCAGCGGGGGGTACACTGAAGCTTTCTTT. It translates to CATSRGPSGGYTEAFF. The whole variable domain, filled in from reference TRBV15 and TRBJ1-1, reads DAMVIQNPRYQVTQFGKPVTLSCSQTLNHNVMYWYQQKSSQAPKLLFHYYDKDFNNEADTPDNFQSRRPNTSFCFLDIRSPGLGDTAMYLCATSRGPSGGYTEAFFGQGTRLTVV.

The CDR3 protein is CASSSGGGRYEQFF. The CDR3 nucleotides read TGTGCCAGCAGTTCGGGTGGGGGGCGATACGAGCAGTTCTTC. The chain employs TRBV7-2 and TRBJ2-1; tentatively, D is TRBD1 or TRBD2 (6 bases each). Trimming left V 6 bases short and J 10 bases short, with 19 bases between. This CDR3 has 14 residues. Germline V CDR1 and CDR2: SGHTA, FQGNSA.

The chain has TRBV4-2 and TRBJ2-7; the match to TRBD2 covers 12 bases. This CDR3 comprises 16 residues. The V segment lost 3 bases and the J segment 2 bases; nucleotides outside the gene matches: 5. Germline CDR1 is LGHNA and CDR2 is YNFKEQ. The CDR3 bases are TGTGCCAGCAGCCATTCGACTAGCGGGGGAGCCTACGAGCAGTACTTC. Amino acid sequence: CASSHSTSGGAYEQYF.

J is TRBJ2-7 and V is TRBV6-1, with 11 bases lining up with TRBD1. CDR1 is MNHNS, CDR2 SASEGT, per germline. The V segment lost 2 bases and the J segment 2 bases; nucleotides outside the gene matches: 8. CDR3 length: 17 amino acids. The CDR3 here is CASSEPIAGQGAYEQYF. CDR3 bases: TGTGCCAGCAGTGAACCTATTGCGGGACAGGGGGCCTACGAGCAGTACTTC.

V is TRBV24-1 and J is TRBJ2-5; maybe TRBD1 (6 bases). Germline loops: CDR1 KGHDR, CDR2 SFDVKD. V lost 3 bases, J lost 3 bases, and 16 bases lay in between. The CDR3 covers 16 residues. CDR3 residues: CATSDALGTGKETQYF. The CDR3 DNA sequence: TGTGCCACCAGTGATGCGCTGGGAACAGGGAAAGAGACCCAGTACTTC.

The chain employs TRBV24-1 and TRBJ2-7, with TRBD1 matching 10 bases. Losses at the gene ends were 4 bases for V and 10 bases for J; bases not matched to a gene: 9. This CDR3 is built from 14 residues. Germline V gene data show CDR1 as KGHDR and CDR2 as SFDVKD. The CDR3 loop reads CATSETGTGVKQYF. For the CDR3, the DNA is TGTGCCACCAGTGAAACCGGGACAGGGGTGAAACAGTACTTC.

The V and J genes are TRBV10-3 and TRBJ2-2; TRBD1 is a possible D gene (6 bases). The CDR3 spans 14 residues. The germline V gene encodes CDR1 ENHRY and CDR2 SYGVKD. With 6 bases removed from V and 1 base from J, the gap between germline ends came to 9 bases. In DNA form, the CDR3 reads TGTGCCATCAGGCAGACAGGGAACACCGGGGAGCTGTTTTTT. Encoded protein: CAIRQTGNTGELFF.

The V and J genes are TRBV25-1 and TRBJ2-1; D may correspond to TRBD1 or TRBD2 (6 bases each). CDR1 and CDR2 (germline): MGHDK, SYGVNS. Between the trimmed V and J ends, which lost 3 bases and 7 bases, there was a span of 19 bases. CDR3 size: 16 residues. The CDR3 spells CASSDTGGRSVNEQFF. In DNA form, the CDR3 reads TGTGCCAGCAGTGACACCGGGGGCCGTAGTGTAAATGAGCAGTTCTTC.

This clone showed up just once. The genes are TRBV9 and TRBJ1-5; D is unresolved. V was cut by 0 bases and J by 0 bases, with 13 bases left in between. This CDR3 region has 17 residues. In germline, CDR1 is SGDLS, CDR2 YYNGEE. This chain's CDR3 is CASSVDGQPYSNQPQHF. The CDR3 DNA is TGTGCCAGCAGCGTAGATGGGCAGCCCTATAGCAATCAGCCCCAGCATTTT.

V usage is TRBV27 and J usage is TRBJ1-1, with a tentative D call TRBD1 (5 bases). The V end was cut by 5 bases, the J end by 4 bases, with 11 bases between. This CDR3 comprises 13 residues. CDR1 MNHEY and CDR2 SMNVEV come from the germline V gene (reference sequence). CDR3 in DNA: TGTGCCAGCAGTCCCAGGGTACCCACTGAAGCTTTCTTT. This gives the protein CASSPRVPTEAFF.

The chain employs TRBV7-3 and TRBJ2-3, with TRBD2 matching 14 bases. J gave up 5 bases and V 4 bases, and 5 bases lay outside the gene matches. The CDR3 has 16 residues. Germline lookup yields CDR1 SGHTA and CDR2 FQGTGA. The CDR3 coding sequence is TGTGCCAGCAGCTCTCTTGGACTAGCGGGGGGAGATACGCAGTATTTT. It encodes CASSSLGLAGGDTQYF.

CDR3 nucleotides: TGTGCCAGCAGCCTAAATAGCGGGGGGGCCGGCGGGGAGCTGTTTTTT. Translating gives CASSLNSGGAGGELFF. This sequence joins TRBV7-2 and TRBJ2-2, with 11 bases lining up with TRBD2. CDR3 length equals 16 residues. In germline, CDR1 is SGHTA, CDR2 FQGNSA. V dropped 5 bases and J dropped 7; count of bases not matched to a gene: 9.

The chain couples TRBV12-5 to TRBJ1-6; 9 bases line up with TRBD1. Germline-derived CDR1 and CDR2 are LGHNT and FRNRAP. The CDR3 is 16 amino acids. After removal of 1 base from V and 7 bases from J, the junction contained 5 bases not matched to a gene. The CDR3 here is CASGLALGTGNSPLHF. CDR3 nucleotide sequence: TGTGCTAGTGGTTTGGCACTCGGGACAGGGAATTCACCCCTCCACTTT.

The V and J genes are TRBV13 and TRBJ1-2; D is possibly TRBD1 (5 bases). The CDR3 is 15 residues long. Germline values: CDR1 PRHDT, CDR2 FYEKMQ (reference sequence). The ends were cut back, 0 bases at V and 6 bases at J, with 14 bases in the middle. Here the CDR3 DNA reads TGTGCCAGCAGCTTAGGCATAGGAGGGGCTAATGGCTACACCTTC. Translation: CASSLGIGGANGYTF.

V gene TRBV24-1 combines with J gene TRBJ1-1; a possible D gene is TRBD1 (5 bases). This CDR3 has 15 residues. The V gene lost 4 bases and the J gene lost 2 bases, with 13 bases spanning the gap. CDR1 KGHDR and CDR2 SFDVKD come from the germline V gene. DNA of the CDR3: TGTGCCACCAGTGAGGGCGGGACGGCCAACACTGAAGCTTTCTTT. Translating gives CATSEGGTANTEAFF.

The V and J genes are TRBV5-3 and TRBJ1-4; maybe TRBD1 (6 bases). TRBV5-3 is assigned to the ORF class and has an uncertain function. Trimming left V 4 bases short and J 0 bases short, with 13 bases between. The CDR3 sequence is 16 residues long. CDR3 loop: CARSGGGQATNEKLFF. The DNA for the CDR3 is TGTGCCAGAAGCGGCGGGGGGCAGGCAACTAATGAAAAACTGTTTTTT.